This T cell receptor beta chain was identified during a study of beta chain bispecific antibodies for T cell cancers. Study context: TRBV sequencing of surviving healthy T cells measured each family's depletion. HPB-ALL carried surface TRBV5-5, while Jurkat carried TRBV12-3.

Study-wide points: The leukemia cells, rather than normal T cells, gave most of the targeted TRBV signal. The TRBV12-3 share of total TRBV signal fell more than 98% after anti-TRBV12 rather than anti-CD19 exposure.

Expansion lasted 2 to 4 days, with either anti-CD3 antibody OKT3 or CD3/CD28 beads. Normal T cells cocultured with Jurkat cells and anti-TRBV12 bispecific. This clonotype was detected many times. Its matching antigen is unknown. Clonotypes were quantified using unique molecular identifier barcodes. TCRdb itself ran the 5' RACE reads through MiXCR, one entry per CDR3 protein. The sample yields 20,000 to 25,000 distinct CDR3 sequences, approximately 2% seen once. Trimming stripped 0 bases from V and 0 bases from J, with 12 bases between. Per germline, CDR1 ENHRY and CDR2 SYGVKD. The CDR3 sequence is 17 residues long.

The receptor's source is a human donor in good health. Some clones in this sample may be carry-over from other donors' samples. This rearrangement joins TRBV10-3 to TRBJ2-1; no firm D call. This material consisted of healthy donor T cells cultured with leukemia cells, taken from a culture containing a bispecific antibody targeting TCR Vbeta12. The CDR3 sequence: CAISESRSPSSYNEQFF. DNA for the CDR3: TGTGCCATCAGTGAGTCGAGGTCCCCAAGCTCCTACAATGAGCAGTTCTTC.